What follows are 18 T cell receptor beta chains derived from one specimen sequenced in a study of cytomegalovirus exposure and HLA in healthy donors. The PCR used 60 Vbeta and 13 Jbeta primers. Here immunoSEQ multiplex PCR was the method, and the copy in TCRdb shows in-frame clones only, minus some. The repertoire holds 150,000 to 200,000 clones, with 81% as singletons. The sequenced sample was PBMCs. These receptors all stem from a man younger than 35 in good health and CMV-seronegative.

V and J are TRBV29-1 and TRBJ2-1, with a weak D call TRBD1 (6 bases). From germline, CDR1 is SQVTM and CDR2 ANQGSEA. The CDR3 is 15 amino acids. V was pared by 4 bases and J by 6 bases, with 19 bases between. Here the CDR3 reads CSVGPRDKNTNEQFF. DNA for the CDR3: TGCAGCGTTGGGCCCCGGGACAAAAATACCAATGAGCAGTTCTTC.

The genes are TRBV6-5 and TRBJ2-3, with 7 bases that match TRBD2. CDR1 and CDR2 from the germline V gene are MNHEY and SVGAGI. Trimming took 5 bases from V and 4 from J; bases not matched to a gene: 9. The CDR3 extends over 15 amino acids. The CDR3 DNA reads as TGTGCCAGCAGTCTATCCGGGGGGAGGCCAGATACGCAGTATTTT. Its translation is CASSLSGGRPDTQYF.

This clone was observed a handful of times. The chain uses TRBV5-4 and TRBJ2-3, with D possibly being TRBD2 (6 bases). Germline values: CDR1 SGHNT, CDR2 YYREEE (reference sequence). The CDR3 loop spans 15 amino acids. V was pared by 0 bases and J by 3 bases, with 11 bases between. CDR3 residues: CASSLDQRGTDTQYF. CDR3 bases: TGTGCCAGCAGCTTGGACCAACGGGGGACAGATACGCAGTATTTT.

The chain combines TRBV20-1 with TRBJ2-7, with 9 nucleotides matching TRBD1. The CDR3 is 11 amino acids. Germline CDR1 reads DFQATT; CDR2 reads SNEGSKA (reference sequence). The CDR3 nucleotides are TGCGCCGGGACAGGGACCTACGAGCAGTACTTC. Encoded protein: CAGTGTYEQYF.

The chain uses TRBV5-6 and TRBJ2-1, with a weak D call TRBD2 (5 bases). V was pared by 4 bases and J by 2 bases, with 16 bases between. The CDR3 covers 16 residues. Germline values: CDR1 SGHDT, CDR2 YYEEEE. The CDR3 nucleotides are TGTGCCAGCAGCCCCGACAACCGGGAAACCTACAATGAGCAGTTCTTC. Protein: CASSPDNRETYNEQFF.

This clone is a singleton in its sample. The CDR3 nucleotides are TGTGCCAGCAGTGAAGCGGTACGAGGGGGACGGCAGCCCCAGCATTTT. It encodes CASSEAVRGGRQPQHF. J is TRBJ1-5 and V is TRBV6-1, with D maybe TRBD1 (6 bases). CDR3 size: 16 residues. The V end lost 0 bases, the J end lost 7 bases, and 16 bases lay between the germline ends. Germline values: CDR1 MNHNS, CDR2 SASEGT.

V usage is TRBV4-2 and J usage is TRBJ1-3, with D perhaps matching TRBD1 (6 bases). Trimming took 8 bases from V and 8 from J, leaving 22 bases between them. Per the germline V gene, CDR1 is LGHNA and CDR2 is YNFKEQ. CDR3 length: 15 residues. CDR3 in DNA: TGTGCCAGCCTGTCAAGGGACAACCCCGGGGACACCATATATTTT. Its protein product is CASLSRDNPGDTIYF.

The V call is TRBV9, the J call TRBJ1-4; 9 positions match TRBD1. V lost 0 bases and J lost 7; bases outside the gene matches: 4. Germline CDR1 is SGDLS and CDR2 is YYNGEE. CDR3 length: 15 residues. The chain's CDR3 is CASSVGTGVFEKLFF. DNA of the CDR3: TGTGCCAGCAGCGTAGGGACAGGGGTGTTTGAAAAACTGTTTTTT.

The V and J genes are TRBV13 and TRBJ2-7; the match to TRBD1 covers 8 bases. The germline gives CDR1 PRHDT, CDR2 FYEKMQ (reference sequence). The V and J ends lost 6 bases and 0 bases, in that order; junction bases with no gene match: 19. The CDR3 is 19 residues long. CDR3: CASRTYRGRGRQGSYEQYF. The DNA of the CDR3 is TGTGCCAGCAGAACCTATAGGGGCAGGGGGCGTCAGGGCTCCTACGAGCAGTACTTC.

The chain has TRBV4-3 and TRBJ2-1, with D maybe TRBD2 (5 bases). There are 17 residues in the CDR3. V was pared by 4 bases and J by 1 base, with 17 bases between. Germline V CDR1 and CDR2: LGHNA, YSLEER. The CDR3 spells CASSPQGYGISYNEQFF. The CDR3 DNA reads TGCGCCAGCAGCCCCCAAGGGTACGGGATTTCCTACAATGAGCAGTTCTTC.

This sequence joins TRBV7-2 and TRBJ2-2, with 7 bases identical to TRBD2. V lost 1 base to trimming and J lost 1 base; unmatched junction nucleotides: 3. The CDR3 consists of 16 residues. CDR1 SGHTA and CDR2 FQGNSA come from the germline V gene. The CDR3 here is CASSLVPSGNTGELFF. In DNA, the CDR3 is TGTGCCAGCAGCTTAGTCCCTAGCGGGAACACCGGGGAGCTGTTTTTT.

The J gene is TRBJ2-7, the V gene TRBV21-1; TRBD2 is the table's D call, not checked against the DNA. TRBV21-1 is a listed pseudogene. The CDR3 loop spans 17 amino acids. The DNA of the CDR3 is TGTGCCAGCAGCCCACGCCCAAGACCAAGCGGCTCCTACGAGCAGTACTTC. It encodes CASSPRPRPSGSYEQYF.

This rearrangement joins TRBV11-2 to TRBJ2-7; tentatively, D is TRBD2 (6 bases). V lost 3 bases, J lost 1 base, and 7 bases lay in between. Germline V gene sequence: CDR1 SGHAT, CDR2 FQNNGV. The CDR3 covers 13 residues. CDR3 coding DNA: TGTGCCAGCAGCTTGGGAGGATCCTACGAGCAGTACTTC. This encodes CASSLGGSYEQYF.

The CDR3 sequence: CASSFGGVMDNEQFF. CDR3 nucleotides: TGTGCCAGCAGTTTTGGCGGGGTGATGGACAATGAGCAGTTCTTC. The genes are TRBV27 and TRBJ2-1; D is perhaps TRBD2 (6 bases). In germline, CDR1 is MNHEY, CDR2 SMNVEV (reference sequence). The CDR3 runs to 15 residues. The V end was cut by 3 bases, the J end by 5 bases, with 14 bases between.

V usage is TRBV30 and J usage is TRBJ2-3, with D unresolved. The CDR3 consists of 12 residues. Germline V gene sequence: CDR1 GTSNPN, CDR2 SVGIG (reference sequence). Trimming took off 3 bases at V and 0 bases at J, with 4 bases between the two ends. The CDR3 spells CAWRTSTDTQYF. CDR3 bases: TGTGCCTGGAGGACAAGCACAGATACGCAGTATTTT. The entire variable domain, with the rest obtained from reference TRBV30 and TRBJ2-3, is as follows: SQTIHQWPATLVQPVGSPLSLECTVEGTSNPNLYWYRQAAGRGLQLLFYSVGIGQISSEVPQNLSASRPQDRQFILSSKKLLLSDSGFYLCAWRTSTDTQYFGPGTRLTVL.

Concerning this clone itself: The junction departs from the called germline gene at one end, perhaps through a read error. This sequence joins TRBV7-7 and TRBJ2-3; D might be TRBD1 (6 bases). CDR1 is SSHAT, CDR2 FNYEAQ, per germline (reference sequence). The length of the CDR3 is 17 residues. The CDR3 coding sequence is TGTGCTAGCAGCCCCTCTAGGGGGTGGGGTACCACAGATACGCAGTATTTT. This translates into CASSPSRGWGTTDTQYF.

The chain uses TRBV5-6 and TRBJ2-5; tentatively, D is TRBD1 (5 bases). Trimming shortened V by 0 bases and J by 8 bases, and 17 bases separated the two germline ends. The germline V gene has CDR1 SGHDT and CDR2 YYEEEE. The CDR3 consists of 15 residues. DNA of the CDR3: TGTGCCAGCAGCTTGGAGGAGACAGCCAAGAGAACCCAGTACTTC. As protein: CASSLEETAKRTQYF.

As concerns this clone: At one boundary the junction diverges from the germline segment, which might be a read error. The gene calls are TRBV7-9 and TRBJ2-7, with 8 bases matching TRBD2. The length of the CDR3 is 18 residues. Germline lookup yields CDR1 SEHNR and CDR2 FQNEAQ (reference sequence). CDR3 nucleotides: TGTTCCAGCAGCCTCCTTACCGGGGGGGCCAGCTGGTCCTACGAGCAGTACTTC. It yields the protein CSSSLLTGGASWSYEQYF. Full variable domain (missing parts from reference TRBV7-9 and TRBJ2-7): DTGVSQNPRHKITKRGQNVTFRCDPISEHNRLYWYRQTLGQGPEFLTYFQNEAQLEKSRLLSDRFSAERPKGSFSTLEIQRTEQGDSAMYLCSSSLLTGGASWSYEQYFGPGTRLTVT.